The T cell receptor beta chain described here comes from a study of post-analysis software for immune sequencing data. In the study overall: Patients had relapsing-remitting, secondary progressive or progressive-relapsing multiple sclerosis; some lacked subtype.

Unique molecular identifiers featured in each of the TCR beta cDNA libraries. TCRdb ran MiXCR on the PCR reads and lists one entry per CDR3 protein. The table has approximately 660,000 distinct CDR3 sequences, approximately 60% seen once; the top ten hold around 11%. V shed 1 base, J shed 6 bases, and the junction held 11 bases outside the gene matches. CDR1 and CDR2 from the germline V gene are SEHNR and FQNEAQ (reference sequence). This CDR3 is built from 16 residues. Study-level findings and limits: TRBV5-6, TRBV5-1 and TRBV20-1 were among five TRBV segments more frequent in patients than controls. The F measure placed samples prepared in the same batch into strongly shared clusters.

This clonotype was seen a single time. Antigen: not known. Sequenced sample: blood. This TCR derives from a girl between 2 and 10 years old with multiple sclerosis. The chain joins TRBV7-9 to TRBJ1-2, with 7 bases identical to TRBD1. The CDR3 sequence: CASSLEGGHRIDGYTF. CDR3 coding DNA: TGTGCCAGCAGCTTAGAAGGGGGCCACAGGATTGATGGCTACACCTTC.